Described below is a single T cell receptor (beta chain) sequence and its context. Its antigen is not known. Total RNA, at roughly 3,700 ng, went into every TCR library. Each UMI harboured a 6-nucleotide sample barcode and was appended via template switching. TCRdb re-called the 5' RACE reads, yielding one record per CDR3 amino acid sequence without DNA. In total, the table holds roughly 150,000 distinct CDR3 sequences. The CDR3 covers 17 residues. Germline CDR1 reads SGHTA; CDR2 reads FQGTGA. The sample originates from a study of monozygotic twins with inflammatory bowel disease. Study findings and constraints: Inverse Simpson values showed less TCRbeta diversity in IBD patients than in their healthy co-twins. Concordant and discordant twins showed no difference in repertoire similarity, possibly from limited power.

The sequenced material came from blood. The chain combines TRBV7-3 with TRBJ2-3; lacking DNA, the TRBD1 call made by TCRdb goes unchecked. The source of this sequence is a human donor with ulcerative colitis or Crohn's disease, or a healthy co-twin of an affected twin (not recorded which). The CDR3 sequence is CASSLGWTGFGTDTQYF.